This T cell receptor beta chain was retrieved from a study of T cell clones after liver transplantation. Study summary: TCRbeta sequencing after a pre-transplant mixed lymphocyte reaction identified graft-donor-reactive clones, later tracked in post-transplant blood. Standard immunosuppression, with no induction, continued until 12-24 months after transplant. Tolerant meant at least one year fully off immunosuppression without liver enzymes above twice normal.

This clone was counted only a few times. Trimming pared 6 bases from V and 4 bases from J, leaving 15 bases between. CDR3 length equals 15 residues. Germline lookup yields CDR1 MRHNA and CDR2 SNTAGT. The method was immunoSEQ multiplex PCR; TCRdb's version includes in-frame clones alone and lacks a portion of them. Of 85,000 to 130,000 clones in the sample, 80% to 85% were seen once. J is TRBJ2-2 and V is TRBV6-4; D perhaps matches TRBD2 (5 bases). Sequencing used CD4+ T cells from blood, obtained before liver transplant. The source is a human donor who received a liver transplant. Written as DNA, the CDR3 is TGTGCCAGCAGGACCGGGGTAGGCCTCACCGGGGAGCTGTTTTTT. Translating gives CASRTGVGLTGELFF.